This T cell receptor beta chain was profiled in a study of response to subunit inactivated influenza vaccine (dated by TCRdb to 2016 to 2018). In terms of the full investigation: To follow how T cells responded to a trivalent subunit inactivated influenza vaccine, the researchers relied on deep quantitative profiling of the T cell receptor repertoire.

Points on this clonotype: Its antigen remains undetermined. Base qualities are missing; no much larger clone stands one base away.

Library method: RT-PCR. Sequencing relied on an Illumina HiSeq 2500. In TCRdb, the public reads were trimmed at Q25 with fastp and aligned with MiXCR, with productive beta chains retained. Every CDR3 protein is listed once, alongside the most common genes and DNA of its rows. Counted in this sample were 590,000 or so distinct CDR3 sequences; 12% to 15% of them appeared once. The ten largest account for approximately 7.6% of the sample. The study at large found these results: It was suggested by the authors that each seasonal influenza vaccination may recruit only a limited number of new T cells.

V sheds 3 bases and J sheds 0 bases, leaving 8 bases between their ends. The CDR3 holds 14 amino acids from the cysteine to the phenylalanine. Solely the CDR3 DNA is kept, with 42 bases framed from the first base. According to the germline V gene (reference sequence), CDR1 reads SEHNR and CDR2 reads FQNEAQ. The material sequenced was PBMCs from blood, taken roughly 15 days before vaccination. The rearranged chain carries TRBV7-9 and TRBJ1-1; the D gene cannot be named for sure. The clonotype was recovered from a man aged 50 or older who received an inactivated influenza vaccine. Donor details come from another sample of the same person, matched by shared clones. The DNA sequence reads TGTGCCAGCAGCTTTAACAGCATGAACACTGAAGCTTTCTTT. It encodes CASSFNSMNTEAFF.